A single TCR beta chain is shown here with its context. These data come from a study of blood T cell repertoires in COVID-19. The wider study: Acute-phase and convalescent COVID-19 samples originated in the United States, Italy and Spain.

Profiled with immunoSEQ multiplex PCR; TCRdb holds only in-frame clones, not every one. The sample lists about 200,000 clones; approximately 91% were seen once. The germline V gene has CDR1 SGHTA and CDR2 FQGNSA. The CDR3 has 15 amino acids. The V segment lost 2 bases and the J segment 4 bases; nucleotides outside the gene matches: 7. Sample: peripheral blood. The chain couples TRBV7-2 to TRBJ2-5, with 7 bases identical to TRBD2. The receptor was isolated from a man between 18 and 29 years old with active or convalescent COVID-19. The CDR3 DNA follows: TGTGCCAGCAGCTTACTAGGGACTACGGTAGAGACCCAGTACTTC. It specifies CASSLLGTTVETQYF.